This T cell receptor beta chain is from a study of T cells after yellow fever vaccination. Germline V lookup: CDR1 MGHRA, CDR2 YSYEKL. The CDR3 consists of 13 residues. The V gene lost 3 bases and the J gene lost 8 bases, with 11 bases spanning the gap. As concerns this clonotype: Its matching antigen is unknown.

The study made its TCR cDNA through 5'RACE template switching. That step introduced a universal primer site along with UMIs. TCRdb re-analysed the 5' RACE reads in MiXCR, keeping a single row per CDR3 protein. The sample has around 320,000 distinct CDR3 sequences, approximately 12% seen once. General study findings and limits: Among primary-vaccination clones, most reappeared after the booster, at around 97% for CD4 and around 91% for CD8. The CD4 and CD8 compartments had a small share of their clonotypes in common. The presence of abundant clonotypes contaminating from the bulk population was possible in FACS-sorted repertoires.

This clonotype originated in a man aged 18-30 years who received the YFV17D yellow fever vaccine. V and J are TRBV4-1 and TRBJ2-1; perhaps TRBD2 as D (5 bases). The sequencing here drew on CD4+ T cells sorted from PBMCs, taken 45 days after the yellow fever booster vaccination. This chain's CDR3 is CASSHPDGDEQFF. The CDR3 DNA sequence: TGCGCCAGCAGCCACCCTGACGGGGATGAGCAGTTCTTC.